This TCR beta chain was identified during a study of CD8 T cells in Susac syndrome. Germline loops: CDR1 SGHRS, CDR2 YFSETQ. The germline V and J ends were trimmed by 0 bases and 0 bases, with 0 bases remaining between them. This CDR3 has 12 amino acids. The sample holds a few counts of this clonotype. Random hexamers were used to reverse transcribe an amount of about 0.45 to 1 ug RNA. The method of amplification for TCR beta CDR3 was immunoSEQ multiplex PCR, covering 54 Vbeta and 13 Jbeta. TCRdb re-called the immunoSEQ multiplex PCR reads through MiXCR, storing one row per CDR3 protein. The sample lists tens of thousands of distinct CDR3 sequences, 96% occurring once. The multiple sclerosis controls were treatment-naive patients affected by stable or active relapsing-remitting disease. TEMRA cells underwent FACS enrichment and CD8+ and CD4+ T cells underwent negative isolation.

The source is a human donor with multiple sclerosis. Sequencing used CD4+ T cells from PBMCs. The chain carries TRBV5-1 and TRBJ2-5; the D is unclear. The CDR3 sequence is CASSLDQETQYF. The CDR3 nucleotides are TGCGCCAGCAGCTTGGACCAAGAGACCCAGTACTTC.